The TCR beta chain described here comes from a study of technical replicates of blood from several donors. Germline loops: CDR1 SGHTA, CDR2 FQGNSA. This CDR3 has 14 amino acids. The V end lost 1 base, the J end lost 3 bases, and 10 bases lay between the germline ends. Assay: immunoSEQ multiplex PCR; the TCRdb copy retains only in-frame clones and omits some. This repertoire shows 74,000 or so clones, approximately 91% found once; its top ten account for over 0.35%. Material for sequencing was T cells isolated from PBMCs. This receptor was identified in a human donor in good health. The chain links TRBV7-2 to TRBJ2-7, with D possibly matching TRBD2 (6 bases). The CDR3 region is CASSLDAGFYEQYF. As DNA, the CDR3 is TGTGCCAGCAGCTTAGATGCGGGGTTCTACGAGCAGTACTTC.